Listed here are 3 T cell receptor beta chains from one sample, sequenced in a study of blood T cell repertoires in COVID-19. Only in-frame clones appear in the TCRdb table, and some are missing; sequencing was by immunoSEQ multiplex PCR. Here the sample spans approximately 270,000 clones, about nine tenths being singletons. Sequenced: peripheral blood. These receptors all stem from a man between 45 and 60 years old with acute or convalescent COVID-19.

This clone showed up many times. The genes are TRBV6-5 and TRBJ2-1; tentatively, D is TRBD1 (5 bases). The CDR3 has 15 amino acids. V lost 6 bases and J 0 bases, leaving 12 bases between the germline ends. The germline V gene encodes CDR1 MNHEY and CDR2 SVGAGI. CDR3 amino acids: CASRGRSSSYNEQFF. The CDR3 DNA reads as TGTGCCAGCAGGGGGCGGTCAAGCTCCTACAATGAGCAGTTCTTC.

The chain joins TRBV6-5 to TRBJ2-1, with 8 bases aligning to TRBD2. This CDR3 comprises 15 residues. The V gene's germline CDR1 is MNHEY and CDR2 SVGAGI. V gave up 2 bases and J gave up 6 bases; unmatched junction bases: 6. As DNA, the CDR3 is TGTGCCAGCAGTTACGCTCCGGGGGGGCCCAATGAGCAGTTCTTC. Protein: CASSYAPGGPNEQFF.

The V call is TRBV2, the J call TRBJ2-7, with TRBD1 identical over 8 bases. J was trimmed by 5 bases and V by 6 bases; bases with no gene match: 6. The CDR3 runs 13 residues. The germline V gene encodes CDR1 SNHLY and CDR2 FYNNEI. The chain's CDR3 is CASRGQGAHEQYF. CDR3 coding DNA: TGTGCCAGCAGAGGGCAGGGGGCCCACGAGCAGTACTTC.